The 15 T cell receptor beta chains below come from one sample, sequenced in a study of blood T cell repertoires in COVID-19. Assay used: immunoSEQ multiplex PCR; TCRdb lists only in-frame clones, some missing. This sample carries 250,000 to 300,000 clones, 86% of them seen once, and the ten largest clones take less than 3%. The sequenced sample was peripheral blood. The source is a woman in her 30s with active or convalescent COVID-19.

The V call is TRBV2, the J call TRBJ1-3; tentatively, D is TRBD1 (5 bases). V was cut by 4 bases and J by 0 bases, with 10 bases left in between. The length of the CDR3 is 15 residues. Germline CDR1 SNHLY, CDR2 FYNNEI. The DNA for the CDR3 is TGTGCCAGCAGTGCGGCAGGGCTCTCTGGAAACACCATATATTTT. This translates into CASSAAGLSGNTIYF. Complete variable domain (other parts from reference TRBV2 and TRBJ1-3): EPEVTQTPSHQVTQMGQEVILRCVPISNHLYFYWYRQILGQKVEFLVSFYNNEISEKSEIFDDQFSVERPDGSNFTLKIRSTKLEDSAMYFCASSAAGLSGNTIYFGEGSWLTVV.

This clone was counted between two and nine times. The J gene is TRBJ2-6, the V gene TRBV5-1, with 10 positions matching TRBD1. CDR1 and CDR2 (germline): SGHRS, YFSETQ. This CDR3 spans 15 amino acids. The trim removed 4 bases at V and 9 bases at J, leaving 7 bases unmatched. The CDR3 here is CASSPGQGDLNVLTF. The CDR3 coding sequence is TGCGCCAGCAGCCCAGGACAGGGGGACCTCAACGTCCTGACTTTC.

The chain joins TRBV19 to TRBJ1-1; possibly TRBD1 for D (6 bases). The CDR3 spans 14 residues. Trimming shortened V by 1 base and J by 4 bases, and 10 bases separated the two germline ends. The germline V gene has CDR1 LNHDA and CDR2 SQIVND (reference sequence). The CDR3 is CASSIAGGITEAFF. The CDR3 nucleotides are TGTGCCAGTAGTATAGCGGGGGGCATCACTGAAGCTTTCTTT. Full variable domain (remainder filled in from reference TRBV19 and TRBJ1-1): DGGITQSPKYLFRKEGQNVTLSCEQNLNHDAMYWYRQDPGQGLRLIYYSQIVNDFQKGDIAEGYSVSREKKESFPLTVTSAQKNPTAFYLCASSIAGGITEAFFGQGTRLTVV.

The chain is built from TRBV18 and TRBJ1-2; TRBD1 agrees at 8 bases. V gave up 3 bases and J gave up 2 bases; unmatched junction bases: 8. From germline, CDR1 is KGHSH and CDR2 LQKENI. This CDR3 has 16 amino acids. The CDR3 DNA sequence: TGTGCCAGCTCACCGAACAGGGGGATTTCCAACTATGGCTACACCTTC. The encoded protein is CASSPNRGISNYGYTF.

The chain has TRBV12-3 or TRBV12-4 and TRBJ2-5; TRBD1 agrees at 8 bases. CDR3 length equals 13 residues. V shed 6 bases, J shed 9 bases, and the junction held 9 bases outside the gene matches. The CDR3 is CASSPQGALAQYF. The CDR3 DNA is TGTGCCAGCAGCCCTCAGGGGGCGTTGGCCCAGTACTTC.

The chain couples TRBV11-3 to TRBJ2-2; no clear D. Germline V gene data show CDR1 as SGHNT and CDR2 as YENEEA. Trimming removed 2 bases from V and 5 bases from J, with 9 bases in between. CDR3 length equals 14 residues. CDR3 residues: CASSLNQKTGELFF. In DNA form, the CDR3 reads TGTGCCAGCAGCTTAAATCAGAAGACCGGGGAGCTGTTTTTT. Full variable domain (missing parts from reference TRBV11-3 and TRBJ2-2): EAGVVQSPRYKIIEKKQPVAFWCNPISGHNTLYWYLQNLGQGPELLIRYENEEAVDDSQLPKDRFSAERLKGVDSTLKIQPAELGDSAVYLCASSLNQKTGELFFGEGSRLTVL.

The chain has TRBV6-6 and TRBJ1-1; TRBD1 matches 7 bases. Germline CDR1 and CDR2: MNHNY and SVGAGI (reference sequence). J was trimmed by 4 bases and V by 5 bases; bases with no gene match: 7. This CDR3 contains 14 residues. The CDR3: CASSTNSGGTEAFF. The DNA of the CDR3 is TGTGCCAGCAGTACCAATTCAGGGGGCACTGAAGCTTTCTTT.

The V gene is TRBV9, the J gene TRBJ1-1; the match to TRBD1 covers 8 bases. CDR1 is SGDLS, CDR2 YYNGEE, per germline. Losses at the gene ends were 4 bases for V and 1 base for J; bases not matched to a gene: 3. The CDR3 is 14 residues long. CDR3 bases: TGTGCCAGCAGCCTCGGACAGGGGAACACTGAAGCTTTCTTT. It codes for CASSLGQGNTEAFF.

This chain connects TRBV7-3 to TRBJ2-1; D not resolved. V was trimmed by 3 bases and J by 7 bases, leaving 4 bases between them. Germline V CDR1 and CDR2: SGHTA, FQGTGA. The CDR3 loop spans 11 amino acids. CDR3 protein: CASSFLNEQFF. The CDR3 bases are TGTGCCAGCAGCTTCCTGAATGAGCAGTTCTTC.

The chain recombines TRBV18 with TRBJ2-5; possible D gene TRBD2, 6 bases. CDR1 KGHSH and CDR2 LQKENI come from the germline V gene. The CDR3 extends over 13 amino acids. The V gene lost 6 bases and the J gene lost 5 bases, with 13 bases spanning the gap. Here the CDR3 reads CASSPEGRETQYF. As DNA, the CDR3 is TGTGCCAGCTCGCCCGAGGGGAGGGAGACCCAGTACTTC.

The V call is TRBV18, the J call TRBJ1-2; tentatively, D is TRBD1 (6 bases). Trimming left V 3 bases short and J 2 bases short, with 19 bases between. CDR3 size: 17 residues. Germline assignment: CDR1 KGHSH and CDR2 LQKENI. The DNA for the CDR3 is TGTGCCAGCTCACCGAATGAGATTATAGGACAGAACTATGGCTACACCTTC. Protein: CASSPNEIIGQNYGYTF.

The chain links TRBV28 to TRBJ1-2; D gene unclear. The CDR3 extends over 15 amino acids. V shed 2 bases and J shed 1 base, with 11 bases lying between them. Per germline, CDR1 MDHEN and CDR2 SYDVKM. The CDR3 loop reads CASSLIPRGNYGYTF. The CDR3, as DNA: TGTGCCAGCAGTTTAATCCCTCGAGGTAACTATGGCTACACCTTC.

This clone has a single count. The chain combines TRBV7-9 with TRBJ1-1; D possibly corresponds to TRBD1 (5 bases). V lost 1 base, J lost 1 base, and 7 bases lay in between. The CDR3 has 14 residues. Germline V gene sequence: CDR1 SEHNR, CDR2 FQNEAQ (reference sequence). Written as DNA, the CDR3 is TGTGCCAGCAGCTTAGGGGGCGCGAACACTGAAGCTTTCTTT. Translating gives CASSLGGANTEAFF.

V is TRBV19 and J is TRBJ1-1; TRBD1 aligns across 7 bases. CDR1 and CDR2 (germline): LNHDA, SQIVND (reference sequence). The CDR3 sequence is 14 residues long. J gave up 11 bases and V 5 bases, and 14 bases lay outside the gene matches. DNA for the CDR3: TGTGCCAGTAGTGCTCACGGGCCCAGGGGGACGGCTTTCTTT. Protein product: CASSAHGPRGTAFF.

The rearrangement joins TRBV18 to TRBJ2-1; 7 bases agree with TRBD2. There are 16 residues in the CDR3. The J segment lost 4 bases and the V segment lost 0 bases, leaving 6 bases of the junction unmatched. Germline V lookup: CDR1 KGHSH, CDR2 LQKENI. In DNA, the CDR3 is TGTGCCAGCTCACCACCGTTCAGCGGGGATTACAATGAGCAGTTCTTC. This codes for CASSPPFSGDYNEQFF.